Given below is one T cell receptor beta chain in context. The data stem from a study of Ad26.COV2.S vaccination and SARS-CoV-2 variants. J gave up 1 base and V 4 bases, and 11 bases lay outside the gene matches. This CDR3 has 17 residues. Germline assignment: CDR1 SGHNT and CDR2 YYREEE (reference sequence). Profiling relied on immunoSEQ multiplex PCR, and the TCRdb table lists in-frame clones only, not all of them. The table has around 370,000 clones, just over 90% seen once; the top ten hold 3% to 4%. The sequences come from peripheral blood, collected after recovery from COVID-19. The source is a human donor who had recovered from COVID-19. V usage is TRBV5-4 and J usage is TRBJ2-7, with 10 bases identical to TRBD1. The CDR3 sequence is CASSRGQGPSGSYEQYF. The CDR3 DNA reads as TGTGCCAGCAGCCGGGGACAGGGGCCCTCCGGGTCCTACGAGCAGTACTTC.